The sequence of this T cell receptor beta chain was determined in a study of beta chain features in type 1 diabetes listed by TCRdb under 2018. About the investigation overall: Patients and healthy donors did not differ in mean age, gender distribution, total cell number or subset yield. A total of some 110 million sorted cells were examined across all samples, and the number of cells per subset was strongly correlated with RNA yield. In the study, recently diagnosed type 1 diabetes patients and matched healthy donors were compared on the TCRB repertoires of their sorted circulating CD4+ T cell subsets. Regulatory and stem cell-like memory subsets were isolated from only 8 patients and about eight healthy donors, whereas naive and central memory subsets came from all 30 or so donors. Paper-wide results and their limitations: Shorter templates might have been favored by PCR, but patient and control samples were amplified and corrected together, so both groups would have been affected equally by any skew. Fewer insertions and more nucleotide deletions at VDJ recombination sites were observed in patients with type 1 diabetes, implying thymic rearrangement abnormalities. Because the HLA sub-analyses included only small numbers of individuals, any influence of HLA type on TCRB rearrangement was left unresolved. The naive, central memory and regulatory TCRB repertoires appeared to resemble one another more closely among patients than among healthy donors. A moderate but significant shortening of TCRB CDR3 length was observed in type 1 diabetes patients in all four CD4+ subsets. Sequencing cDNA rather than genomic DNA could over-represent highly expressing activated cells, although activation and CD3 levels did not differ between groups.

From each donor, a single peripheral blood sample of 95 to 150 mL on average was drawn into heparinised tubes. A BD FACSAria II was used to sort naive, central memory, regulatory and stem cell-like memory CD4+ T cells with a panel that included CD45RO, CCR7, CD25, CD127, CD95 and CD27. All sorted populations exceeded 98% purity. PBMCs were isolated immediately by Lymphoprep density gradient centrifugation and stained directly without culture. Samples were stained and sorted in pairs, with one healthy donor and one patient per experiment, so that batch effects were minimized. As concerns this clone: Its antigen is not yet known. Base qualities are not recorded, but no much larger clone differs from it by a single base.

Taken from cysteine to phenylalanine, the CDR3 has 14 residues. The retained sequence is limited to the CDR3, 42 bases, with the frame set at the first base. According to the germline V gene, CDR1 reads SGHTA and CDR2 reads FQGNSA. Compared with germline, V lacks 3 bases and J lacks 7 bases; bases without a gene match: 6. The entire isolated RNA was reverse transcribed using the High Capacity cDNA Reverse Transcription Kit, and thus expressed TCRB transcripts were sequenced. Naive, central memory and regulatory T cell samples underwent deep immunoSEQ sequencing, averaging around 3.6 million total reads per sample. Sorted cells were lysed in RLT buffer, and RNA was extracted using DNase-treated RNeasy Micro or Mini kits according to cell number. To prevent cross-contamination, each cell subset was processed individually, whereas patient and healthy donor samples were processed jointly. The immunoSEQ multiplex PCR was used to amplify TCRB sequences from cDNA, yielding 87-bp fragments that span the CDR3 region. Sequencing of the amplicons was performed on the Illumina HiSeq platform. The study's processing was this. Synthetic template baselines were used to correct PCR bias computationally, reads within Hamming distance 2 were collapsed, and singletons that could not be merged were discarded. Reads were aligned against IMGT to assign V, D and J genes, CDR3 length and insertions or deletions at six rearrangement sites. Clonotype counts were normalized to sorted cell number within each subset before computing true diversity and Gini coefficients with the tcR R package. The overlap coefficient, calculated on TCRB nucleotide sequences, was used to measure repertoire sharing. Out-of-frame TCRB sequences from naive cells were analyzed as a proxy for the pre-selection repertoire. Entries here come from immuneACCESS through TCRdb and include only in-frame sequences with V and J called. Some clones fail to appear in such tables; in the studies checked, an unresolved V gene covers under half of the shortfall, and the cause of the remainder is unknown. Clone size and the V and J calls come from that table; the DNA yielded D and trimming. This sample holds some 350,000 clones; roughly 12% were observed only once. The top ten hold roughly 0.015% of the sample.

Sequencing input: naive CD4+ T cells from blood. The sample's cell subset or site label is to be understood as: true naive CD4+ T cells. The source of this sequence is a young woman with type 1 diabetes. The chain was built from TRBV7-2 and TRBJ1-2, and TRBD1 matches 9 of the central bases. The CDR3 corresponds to CASSFTTGGGGYTF. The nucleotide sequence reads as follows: TGTGCCAGCAGCTTTACGACAGGGGGGGGTGGCTACACCTTC.